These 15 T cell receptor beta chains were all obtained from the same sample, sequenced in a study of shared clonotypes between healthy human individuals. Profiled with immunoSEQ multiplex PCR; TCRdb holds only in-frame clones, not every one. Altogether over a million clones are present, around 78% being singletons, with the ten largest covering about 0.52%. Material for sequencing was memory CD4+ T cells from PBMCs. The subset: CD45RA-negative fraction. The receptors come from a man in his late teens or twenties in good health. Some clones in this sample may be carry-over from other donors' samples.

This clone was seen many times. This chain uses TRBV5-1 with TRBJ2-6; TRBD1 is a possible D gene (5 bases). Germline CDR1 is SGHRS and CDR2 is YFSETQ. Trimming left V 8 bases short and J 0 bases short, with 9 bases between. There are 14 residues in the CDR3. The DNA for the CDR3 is TGCGCCAGTGGACAAGACTCTGGGGCCAACGTCCTGACTTTC. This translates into CASGQDSGANVLTF.

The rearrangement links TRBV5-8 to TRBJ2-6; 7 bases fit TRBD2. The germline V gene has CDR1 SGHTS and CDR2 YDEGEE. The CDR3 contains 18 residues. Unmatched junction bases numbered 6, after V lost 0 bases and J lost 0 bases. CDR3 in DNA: TGTGCCAGCAGCTTGGGGGAGGGGACCACCTCTGGGGCCAACGTCCTGACTTTC. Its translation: CASSLGEGTTSGANVLTF.

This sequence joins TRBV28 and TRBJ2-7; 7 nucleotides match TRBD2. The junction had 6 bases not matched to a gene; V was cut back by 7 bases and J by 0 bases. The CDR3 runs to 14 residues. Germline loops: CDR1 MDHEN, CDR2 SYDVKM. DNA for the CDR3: TGTGCCAGCACCGGAGCGGGGACCTCCTACGAGCAGTACTTC. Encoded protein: CASTGAGTSYEQYF. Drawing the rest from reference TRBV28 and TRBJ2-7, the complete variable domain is DVKVTQSSRYLVKRTGEKVFLECVQDMDHENMFWYRQDPGLGLRLIYFSYDVKMKEKGDIPEGYSVSREKKERFSLILESASTNQTSMYLCASTGAGTSYEQYFGPGTRLTVT.

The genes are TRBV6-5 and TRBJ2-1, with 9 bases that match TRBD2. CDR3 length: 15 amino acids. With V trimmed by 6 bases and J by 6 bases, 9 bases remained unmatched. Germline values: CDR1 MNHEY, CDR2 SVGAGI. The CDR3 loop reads CASSRPSGNSNEQFF. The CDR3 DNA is TGTGCCAGCAGCCGCCCTAGCGGGAATTCCAATGAGCAGTTCTTC.

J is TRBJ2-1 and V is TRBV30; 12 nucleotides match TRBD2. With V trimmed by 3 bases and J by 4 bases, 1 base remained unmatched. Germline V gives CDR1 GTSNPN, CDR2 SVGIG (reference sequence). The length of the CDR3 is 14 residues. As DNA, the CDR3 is TGTGCCTGGAGCGGACTAGCGGGATACAATGAGCAGTTCTTC. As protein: CAWSGLAGYNEQFF. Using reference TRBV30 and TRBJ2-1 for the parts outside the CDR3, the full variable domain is SQTIHQWPATLVQPVGSPLSLECTVEGTSNPNLYWYRQAAGRGLQLLFYSVGIGQISSEVPQNLSASRPQDRQFILSSKKLLLSDSGFYLCAWSGLAGYNEQFFGPGTRLTVL.

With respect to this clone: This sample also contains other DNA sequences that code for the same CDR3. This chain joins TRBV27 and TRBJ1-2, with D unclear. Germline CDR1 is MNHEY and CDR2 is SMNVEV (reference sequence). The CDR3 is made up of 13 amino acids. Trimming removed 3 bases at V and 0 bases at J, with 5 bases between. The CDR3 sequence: CASSFRSNYGYTF. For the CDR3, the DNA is TGTGCCAGCAGTTTTCGATCTAACTATGGCTACACCTTC.

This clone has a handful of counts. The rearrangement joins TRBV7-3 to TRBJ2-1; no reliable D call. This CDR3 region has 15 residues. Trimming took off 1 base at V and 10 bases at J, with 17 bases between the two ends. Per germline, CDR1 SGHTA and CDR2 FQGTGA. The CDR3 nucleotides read TGTGCCAGCAGCTTAAATACTCGCGGAAATGGGGAGCAGTTCTTC. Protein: CASSLNTRGNGEQFF.

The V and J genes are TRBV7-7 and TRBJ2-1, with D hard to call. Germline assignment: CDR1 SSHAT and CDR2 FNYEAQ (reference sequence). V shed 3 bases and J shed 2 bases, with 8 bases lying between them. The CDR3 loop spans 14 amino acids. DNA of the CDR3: TGTGCCAGCAGCTTGAGCCGAACCTACAATGAGCAGTTCTTC. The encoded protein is CASSLSRTYNEQFF.

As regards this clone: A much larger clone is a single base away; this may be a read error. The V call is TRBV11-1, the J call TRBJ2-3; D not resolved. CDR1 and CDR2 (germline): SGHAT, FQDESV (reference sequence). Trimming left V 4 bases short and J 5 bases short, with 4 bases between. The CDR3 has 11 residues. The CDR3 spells CASSSGDTQYF. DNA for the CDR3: TGTGCCAGCAGCTCAGGAGATACGCAGTATTTT.

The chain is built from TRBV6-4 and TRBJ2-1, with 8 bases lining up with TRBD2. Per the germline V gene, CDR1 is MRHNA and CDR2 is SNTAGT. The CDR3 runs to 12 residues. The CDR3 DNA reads TGTGCTTCCAAGGGCGGGGGGAATGAGCAGTTCTTC. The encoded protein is CASKGGGNEQFF.

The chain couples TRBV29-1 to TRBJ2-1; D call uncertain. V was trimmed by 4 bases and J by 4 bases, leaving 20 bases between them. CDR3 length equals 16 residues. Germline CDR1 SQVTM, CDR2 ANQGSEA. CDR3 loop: CSVVVQTLFRYNEQFF. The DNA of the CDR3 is TGCAGCGTTGTCGTCCAGACCCTTTTTAGGTACAATGAGCAGTTCTTC.

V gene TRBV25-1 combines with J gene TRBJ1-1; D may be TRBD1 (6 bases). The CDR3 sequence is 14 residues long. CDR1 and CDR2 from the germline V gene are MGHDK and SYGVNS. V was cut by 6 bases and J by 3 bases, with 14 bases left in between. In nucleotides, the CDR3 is TGTGCCAGCAGGGCCCCACAGGGCGACACTGAAGCTTTCTTT. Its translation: CASRAPQGDTEAFF.

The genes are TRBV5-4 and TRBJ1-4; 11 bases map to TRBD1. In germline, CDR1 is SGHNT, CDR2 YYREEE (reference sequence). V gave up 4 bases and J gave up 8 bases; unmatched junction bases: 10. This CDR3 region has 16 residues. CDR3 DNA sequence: TGTGCCAGCAGCCGTAAGGACAGGGGGCAATGGGAAAAACTGTTTTTT. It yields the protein CASSRKDRGQWEKLFF. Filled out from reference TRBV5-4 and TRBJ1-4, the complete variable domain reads ETGVTQSPTHLIKTRGQQVTLRCSSQSGHNTVSWYQQALGQGPQFIFQYYREEENGRGNFPPRFSGLQFPNYSSELNVNALELDDSALYLCASSRKDRGQWEKLFFGSGTQLSVL.

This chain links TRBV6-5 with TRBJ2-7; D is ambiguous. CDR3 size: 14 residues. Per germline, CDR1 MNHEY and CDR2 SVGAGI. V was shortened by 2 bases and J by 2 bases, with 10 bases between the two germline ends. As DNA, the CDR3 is TGTGCCAGCAGTTACACCTTGGGGACCTACGAGCAGTACTTC. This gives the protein CASSYTLGTYEQYF.

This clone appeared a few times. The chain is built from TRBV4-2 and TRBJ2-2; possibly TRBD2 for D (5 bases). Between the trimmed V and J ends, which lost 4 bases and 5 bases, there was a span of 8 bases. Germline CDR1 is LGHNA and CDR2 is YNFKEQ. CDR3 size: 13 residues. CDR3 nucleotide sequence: TGTGCCAGCAGCCTGTCGGGGACCGGGGAGCTGTTTTTT. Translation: CASSLSGTGELFF.